The text below deals with one T cell receptor (beta chain). Repertoires were generated with immunoSEQ multiplex PCR, while TCRdb's copy carries only in-frame clones and drops some. Of about 46,000 clones listed, approximately 86% are singletons. Those enrolled, adults aged about 18 to 89 years, came from about two dozen US areas. Donors in Cohort 3 who had recovered were those with two negative PCRs, healthcare professional clearance, or resolution of their symptoms. The sample belongs to a study of blood T cell repertoires in COVID-19. Study summary: PBMCs, B-cell-depleted T cells, or T cells were the source of the cDNA or gDNA that made up the material.

CDR3 length: 15 residues. The germline CDR1 and CDR2 sequences are MDHEN and SYDVKM. V was shortened by 3 bases and J by 1 base, with 9 bases between the two germline ends. The chain is built from TRBV28 and TRBJ2-2, with D possibly matching TRBD1 (5 bases). The sequenced sample was PBMCs or T cells enriched from blood (not recorded which). The source is a woman in her forties or fifties who had recovered from COVID-19. The DNA of the CDR3 is TGTGCCAGCAGTTTGCCAGGGCAGAACACCGGGGAGCTGTTTTTT. Protein product: CASSLPGQNTGELFF.